Described below is a single T cell receptor beta chain sequence and its context. Its target is not known. One end of the junction fails to match germline, which may point to a read error. This CDR3 has 13 residues. Germline V gives CDR1 SEHNR, CDR2 FQNEAQ (reference sequence). The data are from a study of blood T cells in healthy people across ages. Points from the study as a whole: Per million T cells, the diversity of TCR beta decreased roughly linearly as age advanced. More naive CD4+ cells and higher diversity marked long-lived donors relative to aged donors.

Then a second PCR, running about 6 to 11 cycles, was carried out with a sample-barcoded 5' primer and a J-beta primer mix. Every sample returned 2.5 million or more CDR3-containing paired-end reads. TCRdb analysed the 5' RACE reads with MiXCR anew, one entry per CDR3 protein. This repertoire shows 1.5 million to 2 million distinct CDR3 sequences, approximately 32% found once; its top ten account for about 11%. V gene TRBV7-9 combines with J gene TRBJ2-3; no clear D gene. The receptor's source is a woman aged 30 to 39 in good health. The sample comprised blood. CDR3 region: CASSLAVTDAQYF. DNA of the CDR3: TGTGCCAGCAGCTTAGCCGTCACAGATGCGCAGTATTTT.